This T cell receptor beta chain comes out of a study of beta chain features in type 1 diabetes. Findings and limits, study-wide: Across all four CD4+ subsets, people with type 1 diabetes showed modestly shorter TCRB CDR3s. These data did not resolve whether HLA type affects TCRB rearrangement.

Comment on this clone: As yet, its antigen is unknown.

The ends were cut back, 0 bases at V and 8 bases at J, with 16 bases in the middle. The CDR3 totals 16 residues. Germline values: CDR1 MNHEY, CDR2 SVGAGI. Expressed TCRB transcripts were sequenced because the isolated RNA had all been reverse transcribed beforehand. TCRdb keeps only in-frame clones here, not all; method: immunoSEQ multiplex PCR. The repertoire holds about 650,000 clones, with roughly an eighth as singletons. Sequencing was carried out using naive CD4+ T cells from blood. This rearrangement joins TRBV6-5 to TRBJ1-4; D is perhaps TRBD1 (5 bases). The TCR comes from a man aged 25-45 years with type 1 diabetes. The CDR3 protein is CASSYSSGVGREKLFF. CDR3 sequence (DNA): TGTGCCAGCAGTTACTCTTCGGGGGTTGGACGGGAAAAACTGTTTTTT.